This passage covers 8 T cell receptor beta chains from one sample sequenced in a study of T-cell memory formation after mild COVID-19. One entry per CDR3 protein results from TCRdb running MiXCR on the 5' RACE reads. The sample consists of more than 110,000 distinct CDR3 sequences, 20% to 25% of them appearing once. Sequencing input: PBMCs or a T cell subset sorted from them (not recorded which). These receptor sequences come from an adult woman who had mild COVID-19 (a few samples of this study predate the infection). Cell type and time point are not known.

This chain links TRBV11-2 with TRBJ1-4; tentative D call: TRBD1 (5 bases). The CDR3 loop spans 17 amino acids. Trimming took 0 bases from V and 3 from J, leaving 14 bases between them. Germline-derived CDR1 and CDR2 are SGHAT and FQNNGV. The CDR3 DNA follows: TGTGCCAGCAGCTTAGATAGTTGGGGCGCGGCTAATGAAAAACTGTTTTTT. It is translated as CASSLDSWGAANEKLFF.

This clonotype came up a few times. This CDR3 is CSVEISRLAGVSDTQYF. The CDR3 DNA reads TGCAGCGTTGAAATCTCTCGACTAGCGGGAGTTTCAGATACGCAGTATTTT. The chain carries TRBV29-1 and TRBJ2-3; 12 bases agree with TRBD2. V lost 2 bases, J lost 4 bases, and 10 bases stayed unmatched. From germline, CDR1 is SQVTM and CDR2 ANQGSEA. The CDR3 totals 17 residues.

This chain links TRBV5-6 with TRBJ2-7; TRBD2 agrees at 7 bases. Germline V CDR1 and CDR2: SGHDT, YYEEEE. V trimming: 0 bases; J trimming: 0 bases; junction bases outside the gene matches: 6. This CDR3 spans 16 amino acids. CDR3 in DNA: TGTGCCAGCAGCTTGGGCGTAGCGGGCAGCTCCTACGAGCAGTACTTC. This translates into CASSLGVAGSSYEQYF.

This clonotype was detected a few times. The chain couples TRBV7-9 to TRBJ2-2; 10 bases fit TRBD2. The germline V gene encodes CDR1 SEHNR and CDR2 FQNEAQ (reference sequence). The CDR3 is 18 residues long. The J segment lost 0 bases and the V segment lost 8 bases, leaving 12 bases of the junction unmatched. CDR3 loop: CASSSGRAPEPNTGELFF. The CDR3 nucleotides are TGTGCCAGCTCGAGCGGGAGGGCCCCCGAACCGAACACCGGGGAGCTGTTTTTT.

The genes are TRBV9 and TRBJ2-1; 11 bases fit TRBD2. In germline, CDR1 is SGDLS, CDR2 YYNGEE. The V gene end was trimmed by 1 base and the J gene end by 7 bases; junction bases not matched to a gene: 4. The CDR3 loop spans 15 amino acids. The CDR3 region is CASSVTSGGGNEQFF. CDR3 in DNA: TGTGCCAGCAGCGTAACTAGCGGGGGTGGGAATGAGCAGTTCTTC.

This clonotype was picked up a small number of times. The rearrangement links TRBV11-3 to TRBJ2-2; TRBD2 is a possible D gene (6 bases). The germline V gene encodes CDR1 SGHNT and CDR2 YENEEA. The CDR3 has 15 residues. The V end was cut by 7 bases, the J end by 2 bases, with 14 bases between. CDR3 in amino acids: CASIARDSNTGELFF. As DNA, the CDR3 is TGTGCCAGCATCGCACGGGACTCTAACACCGGGGAGCTGTTTTTT.

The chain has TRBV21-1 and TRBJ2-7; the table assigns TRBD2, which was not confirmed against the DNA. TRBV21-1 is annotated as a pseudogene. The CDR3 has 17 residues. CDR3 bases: TGTGCCAGCAGCAAACGGAGCGATAGCGGGAGTTCCTACGAGCAGTACTTC. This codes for CASSKRSDSGSSYEQYF.

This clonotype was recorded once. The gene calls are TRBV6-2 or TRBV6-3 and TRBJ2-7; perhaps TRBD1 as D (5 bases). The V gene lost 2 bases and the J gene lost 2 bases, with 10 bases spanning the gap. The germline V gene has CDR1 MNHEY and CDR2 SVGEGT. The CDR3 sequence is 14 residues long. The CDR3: CASSYVRVTYEQYF. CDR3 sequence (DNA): TGTGCCAGCAGTTACGTCAGGGTGACCTACGAGCAGTACTTC.